These 22 T cell receptor beta chains originate from one sample sequenced in a study of identical twins. TCRdb reprocessed the 5' RACE reads with MiXCR, giving one entry per CDR3 protein. The repertoire holds 1.5 million or so distinct CDR3 sequences, with 25% to 35% as singletons. Sequenced: cord blood. These receptors were obtained from a newborn girl in good health.

Concerning this clonotype itself: Germline and junction disagree at one end, which may indicate a read error. The rearrangement links TRBV27 to TRBJ1-6; a possible D gene is TRBD1 (5 bases). Germline CDR1 and CDR2: MNHEY and SMNVEV (reference sequence). The CDR3 sequence is 17 residues long. The DNA of the CDR3 is TGTGCCAGCAGGGGCTTGGGGCTGAGCTCCTATAATTCACCCCCCCACTTT. Translating gives CASRGLGLSSYNSPPHF.

There are a few counts of this clonotype. CDR3 nucleotide sequence: TGTGCCAGCAGCCAAGATAAGGCCCCAAAGGCCCCAGATACGCAGTATTTT. This encodes CASSQDKAPKAPDTQYF. The chain couples TRBV4-2 to TRBJ2-3; no reliable D call. This CDR3 has 17 residues. Trimming stripped 0 bases from V and 4 bases from J, with 17 bases between. The V gene's germline CDR1 is LGHNA and CDR2 YNFKEQ.

A few counts support this clonotype. The V call is TRBV19, the J call TRBJ2-5; 10 bases match TRBD2. The CDR3 is 14 amino acids. With V trimmed by 4 bases and J by 6 bases, 5 bases remained unmatched. The germline V gene has CDR1 LNHDA and CDR2 SQIVND (reference sequence). The CDR3 nucleotides read TGTGCCAGTAGTAGCGCTAGCGGGAGCCAGACCCAGTACTTC. It is translated as CASSSASGSQTQYF.

J is TRBJ1-1 and V is TRBV20-1, with 11 bases matching TRBD1. This CDR3 has 14 amino acids. The trim removed 4 bases at V and 10 bases at J, leaving 11 bases unmatched. In germline, CDR1 is DFQATT, CDR2 SNEGSKA (reference sequence). The CDR3 DNA sequence: TGCAGTGCTATTAGGACAGGGGGCCTTATGAGAGCTTTCTTT. It translates to CSAIRTGGLMRAFF.

The V call is TRBV15, the J call TRBJ1-5, with TRBD1 matching 8 bases. Germline lookup yields CDR1 LNHNV and CDR2 YYDKDF (reference sequence). The V and J ends lost 0 bases and 4 bases, in that order; junction bases with no gene match: 17. This CDR3 region has 20 residues. This CDR3 reads CATSRDRRFWGRQGNQPQHF. CDR3 coding DNA: TGTGCCACCAGCAGAGATCGCCGTTTCTGGGGGCGACAGGGGAATCAGCCCCAGCATTTT.

The chain is built from TRBV7-9 and TRBJ2-3; D is uncertain. Per germline, CDR1 SEHNR and CDR2 FQNEAQ (reference sequence). The CDR3 spans 12 residues. Trimming took 3 bases from V and 8 from J, leaving 9 bases between them. The CDR3 region has the DNA TGTGCCAGCAGCTTTGGCCCAGGTACGCAGTATTTT. This codes for CASSFGPGTQYF.

This clonotype was seen repeatedly, ten times or more. The chain recombines TRBV12-3 or TRBV12-4 with TRBJ2-1, with TRBD2 matching over 12 bases. The CDR3 length is 16 residues. V shed 2 bases and J 2 bases; nucleotides not matched to a gene: 1. The CDR3 loop is CASSLLAGGPYNEQFF. The CDR3 DNA reads as TGTGCCAGCAGTTTACTAGCGGGAGGGCCCTACAATGAGCAGTTCTTC.

In this sample, this clonotype turned up a few times. This sequence joins TRBV15 and TRBJ2-7; D gene unclear. The closer fit of TRBJ2-4 to the DNA end suggests the J call may be wrong. Germline values: CDR1 LNHNV, CDR2 YYDKDF (reference sequence). CDR3 length equals 15 residues. Here the CDR3 reads CATSRDRDPTNIQYF. In nucleotides, the CDR3 is TGTGCCACCAGCAGAGATCGAGACCCAACGAACATTCAGTACTTC.

This chain uses TRBV7-2 with TRBJ2-1; 7 bases agree with TRBD2. The V segment lost 2 bases and the J segment 8 bases; nucleotides outside the gene matches: 21. The CDR3 loop spans 19 amino acids. CDR1 is SGHTA, CDR2 FQGNSA, per germline. The CDR3 nucleotides read TGTGCCAGCAGCTTATCCGGGGGAAAGATACTAGCGTCTGATCATGAGCAGTTCTTC. Translation: CASSLSGGKILASDHEQFF.

This clonotype was detected only a few times. The chain recombines TRBV27 with TRBJ2-7; weak D call: TRBD2 (7 bases). CDR3 size: 15 residues. CDR1 is MNHEY, CDR2 SMNVEV, per germline (reference sequence). Trimming took 9 bases from V and 6 from J, leaving 24 bases between them. CDR3 protein: CASGGLRGISSEQYF. CDR3 nucleotides: TGTGCCAGTGGGGGGCTGCGGGGGATATCTAGCGAGCAGTACTTC.

The chain links TRBV20-1 to TRBJ2-7; 10 positions agree with TRBD2. The CDR3 totals 13 residues. Per germline, CDR1 DFQATT and CDR2 SNEGSKA (reference sequence). CDR3 nucleotide sequence: TGCAGCTGCTCTCCTAGCGGGAGATACGAGCAGTACTTC. It translates to CSCSPSGRYEQYF.

The chain links TRBV20-1 to TRBJ2-3, with D possibly being TRBD2 (5 bases). Trimming removed 6 bases at V and 2 bases at J, with 12 bases between. The germline gives CDR1 DFQATT, CDR2 SNEGSKA (reference sequence). The CDR3 sequence is 13 residues long. The DNA of the CDR3 is TGCAGTGCCCGGACTGGCAACACAGATACGCAGTATTTT. Translating it yields CSARTGNTDTQYF.

A remark on this clonotype: A read error may produce the germline difference seen at one junction end. The rearrangement uses TRBV6-4 and TRBJ2-1; possibly TRBD2 for D (6 bases). The CDR3 contains 15 residues. Germline V gives CDR1 MRHNA, CDR2 SNTAGT. The CDR3, as DNA: TGTGCCAGCAGTGTTAGCGGAGGCTCCTACAATGACCAGTTCTTC. Translating gives CASSVSGGSYNDQFF.

The chain carries TRBV7-9 and TRBJ2-2; D is perhaps TRBD1 or TRBD2 (5 bases each). V was trimmed by 11 bases and J by 4 bases, leaving 8 bases between them. The CDR3 loop spans 11 amino acids. Germline loops: CDR1 SEHNR, CDR2 FQNEAQ (reference sequence). In DNA, the CDR3 is TGTGCCGGGACGAGCACCGGGGAGCTGTTTTTT. Residues: CAGTSTGELFF.

The gene calls are TRBV29-1 and TRBJ1-2; 11 positions agree with TRBD1. Per germline, CDR1 SQVTM and CDR2 ANQGSEA. The CDR3 has 14 residues. V was clipped by 4 bases and J by 4 bases; unmatched bases: 5. Here the CDR3 reads CSVGSGTGGYGYTF. The CDR3 DNA reads TGCAGCGTTGGGTCCGGGACAGGGGGCTATGGCTACACCTTC.

This clonotype has a handful of counts. V and J are TRBV27 and TRBJ1-6, with 7 bases fitting TRBD1. V shed 1 base and J 1 base; nucleotides not matched to a gene: 4. Germline V lookup: CDR1 MNHEY, CDR2 SMNVEV (reference sequence). The length of the CDR3 is 17 residues. CDR3 loop: CASSLFPGGSYNSPLHF. Here the CDR3 DNA reads TGTGCCAGCAGTTTATTTCCAGGGGGGTCCTATAATTCACCCCTCCACTTT.

The chain has TRBV25-1 and TRBJ2-5; 15 nucleotides agree with TRBD2. Trimming cost V 7 bases and J 11 bases; bases outside gene matches: 20. This CDR3 is 18 amino acids long. The germline V gene has CDR1 MGHDK and CDR2 SYGVNS. DNA for the CDR3: TGTGCCAGCACCGATACCCGGACTAGCGGGAGGGCGGGCAATGAGCAGTACTTC. Translating gives CASTDTRTSGRAGNEQYF.

The rearrangement links TRBV7-2 to TRBJ2-1; D remains unclear. The CDR3 totals 18 residues. The V and J ends lost 3 bases and 0 bases respectively, with 18 bases between them. Germline values: CDR1 SGHTA, CDR2 FQGNSA. The CDR3 loop is CASSLIFPGRSSYNEQFF. The CDR3 DNA sequence: TGTGCCAGCAGCTTGATTTTCCCGGGCCGGAGCTCCTACAATGAGCAGTTCTTC.

V and J are TRBV6-1 and TRBJ2-1; a possible D gene is TRBD2 (5 bases). V was clipped by 7 bases and J by 4 bases, with 23 bases between them. The V gene's germline CDR1 is MNHNS and CDR2 SASEGT. The CDR3 length is 17 residues. CDR3 residues: CASTRSGSSGLYNEQFF. CDR3 coding DNA: TGTGCCAGCACCAGGTCCGGGTCCAGCGGCCTATACAATGAGCAGTTCTTC.

Note on this clonotype: A read error is possible here, since a much larger clone lies one base away. Likely a read error: the CDR3 ends without its conserved phenylalanine or tryptophan. CDR3 protein: CASSPLTEAFS. CDR3 sequence (DNA): TGTGCCAGCAGTCCCCTCACTGAAGCTTTCTCT. The rearrangement joins TRBV12-3 or TRBV12-4 to TRBJ1-1; D call uncertain. V was shortened by 5 bases and J by 4 bases, with 5 bases between the two germline ends. The CDR3 covers 11 residues.

This clonotype was detected a few times. This chain uses TRBV12-3 or TRBV12-4 with TRBJ2-3, with D perhaps TRBD2 (7 bases). CDR3 size: 15 residues. The V and J ends lost 1 base and 6 bases respectively, with 14 bases between them. CDR3 sequence: CASSLDWGGRDTQYF. CDR3 nucleotides: TGTGCCAGCAGTTTAGATTGGGGGGGCAGGGATACGCAGTATTTT.

This clonotype was seen a few times. The genes are TRBV3-1 and TRBJ1-5, with D unresolved. V lost 1 base and J lost 0, with 7 bases in between. Germline CDR1 LGHDT, CDR2 YNNKEL (reference sequence). The CDR3 is 15 residues long. The CDR3 DNA sequence: TGTGCCAGCAGCCAAGGACTCTCTAGCAATCAGCCCCAGCATTTT. It is translated as CASSQGLSSNQPQHF. Supplemented by reference TRBV3-1 and TRBJ1-5, the full variable domain reads DTAVSQTPKYLVTQMGNDKSIKCEQNLGHDTMYWYKQDSKKFLKIMFSYNNKELIINETVPNRFSPKSPDKAHLNLHINSLELGDSAVYFCASSQGLSSNQPQHFGDGTRLSIL.